This TCR beta chain was captured in a study of blood T cell repertoires in COVID-19. Background on the study: COVID-19 samples collected from the United States, Italy and Spain covered acute and convalescent phases. The cDNA or gDNA used as material had been derived from T cells, B-cell-depleted T cells, or PBMCs.

Methods used by the authors: Reference gene primers were amplified, and this amplification served to estimate nucleated cell counts. Only in-frame clones appear in the TCRdb table, and some are missing; sequencing was by immunoSEQ multiplex PCR. V and J calls and clone size are as listed in that table; D and trimming were resolved from the DNA. Of about 140,000 clones listed, around 87% were seen once; the top ten hold over 5%. The sample was peripheral blood. The receptor was isolated from a human donor in a cohort sampled during active COVID-19.

CDR3 sequence reads: CASRTYPGQGAYNEQFF. DNA of the CDR3: TGTGCCAGCAGGACCTACCCGGGACAGGGGGCCTACAATGAGCAGTTCTTC. The chain combines TRBV28 with TRBJ2-1, with TRBD1 matching over 11 bases. Germline lookup yields CDR1 MDHEN and CDR2 SYDVKM. V lost 6 bases and J lost 2; bases outside the gene matches: 9. The CDR3 has 17 amino acids.